This T cell receptor beta chain was profiled in a study of cytotoxic CD8 clonotypes in ibrutinib-treated CLL. Study summary: Partial response was seen in approximately 24 patients and complete response in 2; after median around 5.5 years, around 15 stayed remitted, around 12 progressed.

This CDR3 has 14 residues. With 8 bases removed from V and 0 bases from J, the gap between germline ends came to 12 bases. From germline, CDR1 is SGHTA and CDR2 FQGTGA. Measured with immunoSEQ multiplex PCR; TCRdb has only the in-frame clones, and not every one. The sample records some 63,000 clones, 90% being singletons. The sequence was collected from a human donor with chronic lymphocytic leukemia. V is TRBV7-3 and J is TRBJ2-3, with D hard to call. The source material was PBMCs, sampled after 12 months of ibrutinib treatment. The CDR3, as DNA: TGTGCCAGCTCCCGGTCAGCTAGCACAGATACGCAGTATTTT. Protein product: CASSRSASTDTQYF.